These 11 T cell receptor beta chains share one sample of origin, sequenced in a study of CD8 T cells in ankylosing spondylitis (dated by TCRdb to the late 2010s). The library was built by means of 5' RACE. TCRdb shows the sequencer as Illumina HiSeq 2500. The public sequencing data were trimmed at Q25 with fastp and processed into clonotypes with MiXCR by TCRdb, which kept only in-frame beta chains. Records with the same CDR3 protein are collapsed into one entry carrying the most frequent genes and DNA. The sample table holds almost 45,000 distinct CDR3 sequences, of which roughly 11% were seen once. The top ten clones comprise 1.3% to 1.5% of the sample. Specimen: blood, either unsorted or a sorted T cell fraction (not recorded which). These receptors originate from a male donor with ankylosing spondylitis or in good health (not recorded which).

Many counts were recorded for this clonotype. This chain uses TRBV5-1 with TRBJ1-1; 7 positions match TRBD1. Trimming cost V 2 bases and J 3 bases; bases outside gene matches: 7. CDR3 length: 15 residues. Germline V gene lookup returns CDR1 SGHRS and CDR2 YFSETQ. For the CDR3, the DNA is TGCGCCAGCAGCTTAAGAACCGGGACAGACACTGAAGCTTTCTTT. Translating gives CASSLRTGTDTEAFF.

This clonotype came up a few times. This chain links TRBV7-2 with TRBJ2-7; tentative D call: TRBD1 (5 bases). The CDR3 runs 13 residues. CDR1 and CDR2 (germline): SGHTA, FQGNSA. V lost 4 bases and J 2 bases, leaving 9 bases between the germline ends. The CDR3: CASSSRGPYEQYF. The CDR3 coding sequence is TGTGCCAGCAGCTCTAGGGGCCCCTACGAGCAGTACTTC.

This clonotype was observed at least ten times. This rearrangement joins TRBV6-5 to TRBJ2-4; no clear D gene. Deletions cut 6 bases from V and 0 bases from J, with 9 bases between. Germline V gene sequence: CDR1 MNHEY, CDR2 SVGAGI. The CDR3 has 14 residues. In nucleotides, the CDR3 is TGTGCCAGCAGCCAGATGATAGCCAAAAACATTCAGTACTTC. Translation gives CASSQMIAKNIQYF.

In this sample, this clonotype turned up many times. V gene TRBV6-5 combines with J gene TRBJ2-4, with unresolved D. V was clipped by 0 bases and J by 2 bases, with 2 bases between them. Germline V gene sequence: CDR1 MNHEY, CDR2 SVGAGI. There are 13 residues in the CDR3. The CDR3 is CASSYSSKNIQYF. DNA of the CDR3: TGTGCCAGCAGTTACTCGTCCAAAAACATTCAGTACTTC.

Turning to this clonotype: An end of the junction differs from the germline gene, which may be a read error. V usage is TRBV14 and J usage is TRBJ1-3; 9 nucleotides align to TRBD1. Germline V CDR1 and CDR2: SGHDN, FVKESK. CDR3 length: 15 amino acids. Written as DNA, the CDR3 is TGTGCCAGCGGCCAGGACAGGGGCGCTGGAAACACCATATATTTT. It codes for CASGQDRGAGNTIYF.

This clonotype was counted many times. The chain has TRBV25-1 and TRBJ2-1; weak D call: TRBD1 (6 bases). CDR3 length: 15 residues. The V gene lost 3 bases and the J gene lost 4 bases, with 13 bases spanning the gap. Germline V CDR1 and CDR2: MGHDK, SYGVNS. CDR3 in DNA: TGTGCCAGCAGTGAGCTTTCCCAGGGGTACAATGAGCAGTTCTTC. Protein product: CASSELSQGYNEQFF.

V usage is TRBV7-6 and J usage is TRBJ1-5; D unclear. The CDR3 length is 13 residues. The V and J ends lost 1 base and 7 bases respectively, with 8 bases between them. The germline V gene encodes CDR1 SGHVS and CDR2 FNYEAQ. In DNA, the CDR3 is TGTGCCAGCAGCTTAGGGGAGGGACAGCCCCAGCATTTT. Amino acid sequence: CASSLGEGQPQHF. Looking up the rest from reference TRBV7-6 and TRBJ1-5 gives the full variable domain: GAGVSQSPRYKVTKRGQDVALRCDPISGHVSLYWYRQALGQGPEFLTYFNYEAQQDKSGLPNDRFSAERPEGSISTLTIQRTEQRDSAMYRCASSLGEGQPQHFGDGTRLSIL.

The J gene is TRBJ1-2, the V gene TRBV29-1, with 8 bases matching TRBD1. This CDR3 comprises 13 residues. The germline V gene encodes CDR1 SQVTM and CDR2 ANQGSEA. The trim removed 3 bases at V and 7 bases at J, leaving 7 bases unmatched. In DNA, the CDR3 is TGCAGCGTTGAGGCTGGACAGGGTTCTGGCTACACCTTC. Its translation: CSVEAGQGSGYTF.

The chain recombines TRBV13 with TRBJ1-2, with a possible D match to TRBD1 (5 bases). This CDR3 spans 14 amino acids. V was trimmed by 5 bases and J by 6 bases, leaving 16 bases between them. Germline CDR1 and CDR2: PRHDT and FYEKMQ (reference sequence). CDR3 sequence: CASSPRDGGDGYTF. The CDR3 DNA reads TGTGCCAGCAGCCCCAGGGACGGTGGGGATGGCTACACCTTC.

This clonotype was detected many times. V is TRBV3-1 and J is TRBJ1-6, with TRBD1 matching 8 bases. V shed 7 bases, J shed 10 bases, and the junction held 6 bases outside the gene matches. Germline CDR1 is LGHDT and CDR2 is YNNKEL (reference sequence). This CDR3 comprises 13 residues. The CDR3 here is CASTRQGASPLHF. CDR3 sequence (DNA): TGTGCCAGCACGCGGCAGGGGGCCTCACCCCTCCACTTT.

This clonotype was seen many times. The chain has TRBV5-1 and TRBJ2-7; a possible D gene is TRBD1 (6 bases). This CDR3 has 13 amino acids. From germline, CDR1 is SGHRS and CDR2 YFSETQ. Trimming took 7 bases from V and 0 from J, leaving 11 bases between them. This CDR3 reads CASSDSNSYEQYF. Written as DNA, the CDR3 is TGCGCCAGCTCGGACAGCAACTCCTACGAGCAGTACTTC.